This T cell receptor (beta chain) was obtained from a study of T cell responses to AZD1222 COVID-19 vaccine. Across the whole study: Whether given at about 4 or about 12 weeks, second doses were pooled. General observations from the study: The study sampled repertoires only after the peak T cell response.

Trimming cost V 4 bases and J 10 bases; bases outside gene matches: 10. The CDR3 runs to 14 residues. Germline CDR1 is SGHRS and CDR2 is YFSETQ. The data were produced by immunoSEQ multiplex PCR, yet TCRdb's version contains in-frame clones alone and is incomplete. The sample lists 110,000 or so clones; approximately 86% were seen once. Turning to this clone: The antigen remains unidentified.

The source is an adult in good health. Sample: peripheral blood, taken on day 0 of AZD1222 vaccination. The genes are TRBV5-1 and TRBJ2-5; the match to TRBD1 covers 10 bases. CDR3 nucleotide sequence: TGCGCCAGCAGCCCTCCCGGGACAGGGGTACTCCAGTACTTC. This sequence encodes CASSPPGTGVLQYF.